This T cell receptor beta chain was obtained from a study of post-analysis software for immune sequencing data. Unique molecular identifiers had been added to the TCR beta cDNA libraries. Using its own MiXCR run on the PCR reads, TCRdb lists one record per CDR3 protein. In the table there are around 700,000 distinct CDR3 sequences, around 60% of which are singletons. Overall study findings and caveats: Patients showed TRBV5-6, TRBV5-1 and TRBV20-1 among 4 or 5 TRBV segments more frequent than in controls.

This CDR3 comprises 17 residues. In germline, CDR1 is MNHEY, CDR2 SVGEGT. Trimming shortened V by 10 bases and J by 5 bases, and 26 bases separated the two germline ends. On this clonotype itself: No antigen is known for it.

This clonotype was obtained from a girl aged 2 to 10 with multiple sclerosis. The chain employs TRBV6-2 or TRBV6-3 and TRBJ2-2; either TRBD1 or TRBD2 may fit D (6 bases each). The sequenced sample was blood. This chain's CDR3 is CAIPLREGGAGTGELFF. The CDR3 nucleotides are TGTGCCATCCCACTTCGCGAGGGGGGCGCAGGGACCGGGGAGCTGTTTTTT.